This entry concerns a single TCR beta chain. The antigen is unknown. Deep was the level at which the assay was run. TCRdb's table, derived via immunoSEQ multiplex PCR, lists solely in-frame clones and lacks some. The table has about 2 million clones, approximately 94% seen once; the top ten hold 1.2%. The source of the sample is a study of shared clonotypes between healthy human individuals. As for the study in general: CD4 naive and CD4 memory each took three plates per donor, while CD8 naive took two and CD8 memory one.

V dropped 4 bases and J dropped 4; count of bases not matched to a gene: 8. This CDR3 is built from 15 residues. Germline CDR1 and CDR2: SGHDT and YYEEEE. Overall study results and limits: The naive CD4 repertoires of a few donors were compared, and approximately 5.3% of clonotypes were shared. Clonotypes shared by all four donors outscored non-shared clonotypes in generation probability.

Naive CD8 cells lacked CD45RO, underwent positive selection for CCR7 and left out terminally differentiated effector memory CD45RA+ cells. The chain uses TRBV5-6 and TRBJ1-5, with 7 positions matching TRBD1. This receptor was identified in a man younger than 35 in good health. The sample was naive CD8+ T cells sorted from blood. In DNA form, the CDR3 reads TGTGCCAGCAGCGACGGGACAGCCGGGAATCAGCCCCAGCATTTT. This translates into CASSDGTAGNQPQHF.